Detailed here is one T cell receptor (beta chain). The sample is drawn from a study of T cells in Graves' hyperthyroidism and ophthalmopathy. TCR beta CDR3 region amplification was performed from RNA transcripts. TCR CDR3 regions were first amplified by RT-PCR with HTBI primers. MiXCR was run by TCRdb on the multiplex PCR reads, yielding one entry per CDR3 protein. The data show a few hundred thousand distinct CDR3 sequences, about 43% seen once. V lost 8 bases to trimming and J lost 4 bases, with 20 bases between them. Germline CDR1 is LNHDA and CDR2 is SQIVND (reference sequence). This CDR3 has 15 residues.

This receptor was taken from a woman aged 18-35 years with Graves' hyperthyroidism. V usage is TRBV19 and J usage is TRBJ1-1; D is perhaps TRBD1 (5 bases). Sequencing input: peripheral blood or thyroid tissue (not recorded which). The CDR3 DNA reads as TGTGCCAGTCGGTCCGGGGGTTCGGCGACCACTGAAGCTTTCTTT. Translated, it gives CASRSGGSATTEAFF.